One sample yielded the 3 T cell receptor beta chains listed below, sequenced in a study of shared clonotypes between healthy human individuals (TCRdb year 2020). Library generation was performed with the immunoSEQ multiplex PCR assay. What TCRdb holds here is the immuneACCESS table cut down to in-frame rearrangements. Part of the clones is not present; checked against another copy, under half of the missing clones reflect an unresolved V gene, and the others are unexplained. The sample table shows about 2 million clones, and about 95% are seen once. The biggest ten clones account for roughly 1.2% of the sample. CD8 naive samples were obtained by positive selection for CCR7 among CD45RO-negative cells, yielding a CD45RA+CCR7+ population from which TemRA cells were excluded. Material for sequencing was naive CD8+ T cells sorted from blood. This specimen's cell subset or site label, interpreted: CD45RA+CCR7+. The receptors here all came from a man younger than 30 in good health.

The chain couples TRBV27 to TRBJ1-1; tentatively, D is TRBD1 (6 bases). Trimming cost V 1 base and J 1 base, with 13 bases left between them. Germline V gene lookup returns CDR1 MNHEY and CDR2 SMNVEV (reference sequence). The CDR3 sequence is 16 residues long. The CDR3 region is CASSLLWDKTNTEAFF. In DNA, the CDR3 is TGTGCCAGCAGTTTATTGTGGGACAAAACGAACACTGAAGCTTTCTTT.

This rearrangement joins TRBV11-2 to TRBJ2-5, with a possible D match to TRBD1 (7 bases). There are 15 residues in the CDR3. Trimming pared 5 bases from V and 5 bases from J, leaving 18 bases between. Germline V gene data show CDR1 as SGHAT and CDR2 as FQNNGV. Here the CDR3 reads CASSTGDWSVETQYF. In DNA, the CDR3 is TGTGCCAGCAGCACAGGGGACTGGTCCGTCGAGACCCAGTACTTC.

The CDR3 sequence is CAWISANTGELFF. The CDR3 bases are TGTGCCTGGATCAGCGCGAACACCGGGGAGCTGTTTTTT. V is TRBV5-4 and J is TRBJ2-2; the D is unclear. The CDR3 sequence is 13 residues long. CDR1 is SGHNT, CDR2 YYREEE, per germline (reference sequence). Trimming took off 10 bases at V and 0 bases at J, with 10 bases between the two ends.